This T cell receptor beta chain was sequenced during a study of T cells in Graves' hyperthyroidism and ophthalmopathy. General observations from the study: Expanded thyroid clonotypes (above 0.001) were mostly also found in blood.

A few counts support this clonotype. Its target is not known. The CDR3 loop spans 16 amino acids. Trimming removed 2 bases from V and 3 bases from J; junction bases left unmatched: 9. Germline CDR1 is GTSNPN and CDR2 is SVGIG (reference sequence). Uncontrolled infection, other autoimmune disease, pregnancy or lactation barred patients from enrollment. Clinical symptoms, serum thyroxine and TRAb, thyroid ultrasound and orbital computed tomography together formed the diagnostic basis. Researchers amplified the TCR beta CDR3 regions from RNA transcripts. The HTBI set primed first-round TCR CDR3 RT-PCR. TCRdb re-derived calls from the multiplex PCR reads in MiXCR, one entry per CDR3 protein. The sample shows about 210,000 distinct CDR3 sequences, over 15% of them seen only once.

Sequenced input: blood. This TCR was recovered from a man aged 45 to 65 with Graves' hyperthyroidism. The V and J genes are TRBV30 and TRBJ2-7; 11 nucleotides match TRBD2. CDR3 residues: CAWSKYSGREFYEQYF. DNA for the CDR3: TGTGCCTGGAGTAAATATAGCGGGAGGGAATTCTACGAGCAGTACTTC.